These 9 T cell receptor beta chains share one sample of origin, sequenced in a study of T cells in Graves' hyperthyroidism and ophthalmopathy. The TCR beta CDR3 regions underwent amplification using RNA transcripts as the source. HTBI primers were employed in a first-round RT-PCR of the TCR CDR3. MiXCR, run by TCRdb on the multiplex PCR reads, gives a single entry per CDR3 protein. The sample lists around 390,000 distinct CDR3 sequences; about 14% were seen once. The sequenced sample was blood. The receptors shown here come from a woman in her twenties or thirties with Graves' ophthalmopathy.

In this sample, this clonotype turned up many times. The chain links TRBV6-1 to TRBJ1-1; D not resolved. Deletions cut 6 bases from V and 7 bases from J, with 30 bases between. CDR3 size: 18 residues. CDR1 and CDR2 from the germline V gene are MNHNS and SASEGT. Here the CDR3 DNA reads TGTGCCAGCAGGGATCTCGGCCCTCTCAGGACGCTCATTAGTGAAGCTTTCTTT. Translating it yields CASRDLGPLRTLISEAFF.

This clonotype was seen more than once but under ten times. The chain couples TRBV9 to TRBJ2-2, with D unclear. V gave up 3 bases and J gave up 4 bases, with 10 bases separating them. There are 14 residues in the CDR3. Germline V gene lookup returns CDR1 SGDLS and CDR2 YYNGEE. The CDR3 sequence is CASSDLGTTGELFF. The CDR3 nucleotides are TGTGCCAGCAGCGACCTGGGAACCACCGGGGAGCTGTTTTTT. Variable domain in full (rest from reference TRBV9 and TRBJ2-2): DSGVTQTPKHLITATGQRVTLRCSPRSGDLSVYWYQQSLDQGLQFLIQYYNGEERAKGNILERFSAQQFPDLHSELNLSSLELGDSALYFCASSDLGTTGELFFGEGSRLTVL.

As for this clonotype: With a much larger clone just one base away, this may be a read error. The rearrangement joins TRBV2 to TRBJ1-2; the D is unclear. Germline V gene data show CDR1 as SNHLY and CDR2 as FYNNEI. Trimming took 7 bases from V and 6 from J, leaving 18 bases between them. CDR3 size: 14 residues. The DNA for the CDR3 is TGTGCCAGCACCCCCGCAGTCCTCAACCATGGCTACACCTTC. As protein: CASTPAVLNHGYTF.

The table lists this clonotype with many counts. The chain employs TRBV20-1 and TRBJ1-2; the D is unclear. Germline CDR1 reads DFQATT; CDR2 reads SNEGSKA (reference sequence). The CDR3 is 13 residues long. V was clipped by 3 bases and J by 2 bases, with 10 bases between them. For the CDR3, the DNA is TGCAGTGCTAGGTTGGACGGAAACTATGGCTACACCTTC. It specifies CSARLDGNYGYTF.

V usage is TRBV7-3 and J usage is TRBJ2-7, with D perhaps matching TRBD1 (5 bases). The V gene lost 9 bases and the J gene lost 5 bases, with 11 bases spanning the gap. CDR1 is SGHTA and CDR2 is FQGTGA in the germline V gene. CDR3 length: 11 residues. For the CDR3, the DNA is TGTGCCAGTAGTAAAGGGGACGAGCAGTACTTC. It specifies CASSKGDEQYF.

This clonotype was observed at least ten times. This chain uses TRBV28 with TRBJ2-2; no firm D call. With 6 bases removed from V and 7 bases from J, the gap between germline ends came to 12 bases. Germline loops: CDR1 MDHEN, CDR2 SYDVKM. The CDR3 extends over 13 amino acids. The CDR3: CASRPGRGGELFF. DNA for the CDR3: TGTGCCAGCAGGCCCGGCCGAGGCGGGGAGCTGTTTTTT.

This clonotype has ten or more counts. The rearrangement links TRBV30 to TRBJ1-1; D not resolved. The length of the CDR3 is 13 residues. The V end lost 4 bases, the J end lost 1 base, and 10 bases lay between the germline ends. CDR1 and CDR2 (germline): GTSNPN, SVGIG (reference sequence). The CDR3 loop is CAWIIEGNTEAFF. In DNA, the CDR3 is TGTGCCTGGATTATCGAGGGGAACACTGAAGCTTTCTTT.

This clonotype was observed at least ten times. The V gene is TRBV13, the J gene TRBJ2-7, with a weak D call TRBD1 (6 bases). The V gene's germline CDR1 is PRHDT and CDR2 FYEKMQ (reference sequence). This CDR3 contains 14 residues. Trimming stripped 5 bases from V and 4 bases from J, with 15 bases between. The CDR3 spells CASSLTGIGYEQYF. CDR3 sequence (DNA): TGTGCCAGCAGCCTTACAGGGATTGGGTACGAGCAGTACTTC. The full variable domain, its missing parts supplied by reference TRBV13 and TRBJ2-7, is AAGVIQSPRHLIKEKRETATLKCYPIPRHDTVYWYQQGPGQDPQFLISFYEKMQSDKGSIPDRFSAQQFSDYHSELNMSSLELGDSALYFCASSLTGIGYEQYFGPGTRLTVT.

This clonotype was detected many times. This chain's CDR3 is CASSLVSRPETQYF. CDR3 sequence (DNA): TGTGCCAGCAGCTTAGTCTCCCGTCCAGAGACCCAGTACTTC. The chain is built from TRBV11-2 and TRBJ2-5; D uncertain. This CDR3 region has 14 residues. Trimming pared 1 base from V and 4 bases from J, leaving 10 bases between. Germline loops: CDR1 SGHAT, CDR2 FQNNGV.